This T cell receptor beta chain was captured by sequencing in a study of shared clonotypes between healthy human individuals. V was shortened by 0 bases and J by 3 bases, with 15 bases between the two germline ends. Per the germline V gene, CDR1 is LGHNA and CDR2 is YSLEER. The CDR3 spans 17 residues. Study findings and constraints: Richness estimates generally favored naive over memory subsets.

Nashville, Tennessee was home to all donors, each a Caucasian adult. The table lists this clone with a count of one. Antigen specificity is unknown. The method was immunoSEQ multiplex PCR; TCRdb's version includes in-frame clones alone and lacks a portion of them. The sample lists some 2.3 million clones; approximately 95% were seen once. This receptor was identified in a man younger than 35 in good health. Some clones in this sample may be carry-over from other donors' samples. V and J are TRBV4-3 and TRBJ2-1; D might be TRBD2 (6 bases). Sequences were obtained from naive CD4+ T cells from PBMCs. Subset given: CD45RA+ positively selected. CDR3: CASSQDSRGMVYNEQFF. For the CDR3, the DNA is TGCGCCAGCAGCCAAGATTCACGCGGGATGGTCTACAATGAGCAGTTCTTC.